The 21 T cell receptor beta chains in this list originate from one sample, sequenced in a study of CD8 T cells in Susac syndrome. Random-hexamer reverse transcription was applied to roughly 0.5 to 1 ug RNA. Each CDR3 protein gets one entry after TCRdb re-called the immunoSEQ multiplex PCR reads with MiXCR. Here the sample spans around 110,000 distinct CDR3 sequences, around 94% being singletons. Material: CD8+ T cells from PBMCs. Receptor source: a human donor with Susac syndrome.

The chain has TRBV7-8 and TRBJ2-1; 13 positions match TRBD2. Germline CDR1 SGHVS, CDR2 FQNEAQ. The CDR3 runs 17 residues. The V and J ends lost 6 bases and 4 bases, in that order; junction bases with no gene match: 9. CDR3 sequence (DNA): TGTGCCAGCAGTCGCGGACTAGCGGGGGAGTTTTACAATGAGCAGTTCTTC. This translates into CASSRGLAGEFYNEQFF.

This chain uses TRBV6-5 with TRBJ2-1; D perhaps matches TRBD1 (5 bases). Germline V gene lookup returns CDR1 MNHEY and CDR2 SVGAGI. The CDR3 covers 14 residues. V was trimmed by 2 bases and J by 8 bases, leaving 13 bases between them. The CDR3 sequence: CASSYEQGGYEQFF. CDR3 sequence (DNA): TGTGCCAGCAGTTACGAGCAGGGTGGCTATGAGCAGTTCTTC.

V is TRBV9 and J is TRBJ1-1; D is unclear. This CDR3 is built from 13 residues. CDR1 is SGDLS, CDR2 YYNGEE, per germline. V lost 3 bases, J lost 6 bases, and 12 bases lay in between. CDR3 amino acids: CASSAGVVAEAFF. The CDR3 nucleotides read TGTGCCAGCAGCGCCGGAGTCGTCGCTGAAGCTTTCTTT.

The chain recombines TRBV2 with TRBJ1-1; D is unclear. The CDR3 loop spans 11 amino acids. The V end was cut by 4 bases, the J end by 4 bases, with 4 bases between. CDR1 and CDR2 from the germline V gene are SNHLY and FYNNEI. The CDR3 loop reads CASSAGTEAFF. As DNA, the CDR3 is TGTGCCAGCAGTGCAGGCACTGAAGCTTTCTTT.

This sequence joins TRBV20-1 and TRBJ1-1; TRBD1 matches 9 bases. Trimming took 3 bases from V and 0 from J; bases not matched to a gene: 11. CDR1 is DFQATT, CDR2 SNEGSKA, per germline (reference sequence). The CDR3 has 17 amino acids. The CDR3 DNA sequence: TGCAGTGCTAGTAACATCGACAGGGGGTCTATGAACACTGAAGCTTTCTTT. The encoded protein is CSASNIDRGSMNTEAFF.

This sequence joins TRBV4-3 and TRBJ2-5; no definite D call. The CDR3 extends over 15 amino acids. V gave up 0 bases and J gave up 0 bases, with 8 bases separating them. Germline V lookup: CDR1 LGHNA, CDR2 YSLEER. The CDR3 loop reads CASSQDRTYQETQYF. In DNA form, the CDR3 reads TGCGCCAGCAGCCAAGACAGGACGTACCAAGAGACCCAGTACTTC.

The rearrangement links TRBV7-9 to TRBJ1-2, with D maybe TRBD1 (6 bases). Trimming removed 7 bases at V and 3 bases at J, with 18 bases between. The CDR3 contains 15 residues. Germline V gene sequence: CDR1 SEHNR, CDR2 FQNEAQ (reference sequence). CDR3 sequence: CASIRRGPLDYGYTF. DNA of the CDR3: TGTGCCAGCATCCGACGGGGGCCCCTGGACTATGGCTACACCTTC.

The chain links TRBV5-1 to TRBJ2-2, with D perhaps matching TRBD2 (5 bases). The germline V gene encodes CDR1 SGHRS and CDR2 YFSETQ. The CDR3 extends over 15 amino acids. V lost 8 bases and J 1 base, leaving 15 bases between the germline ends. The DNA of the CDR3 is TGCGCCAGTGGCTGGAGGCCCCTGAACACCGGGGAGCTGTTTTTT. As protein: CASGWRPLNTGELFF.

The chain joins TRBV14 to TRBJ1-2, with 7 bases aligning to TRBD1. With 4 bases clipped from V and 7 bases from J, the junction kept 9 bases outside the gene matches. CDR1 is SGHDN, CDR2 FVKESK, per germline. The CDR3 is 14 amino acids. CDR3 residues: CASSPIPTGIGYTF. The CDR3 DNA reads TGTGCCAGCAGCCCAATACCGACAGGGATTGGCTACACCTTC.

The chain carries TRBV4-1 and TRBJ1-1; D may be TRBD1 (5 bases). The germline CDR1 and CDR2 sequences are MGHRA and YSYEKL. The CDR3 spans 13 residues. V dropped 3 bases and J dropped 6 bases, with 11 bases sitting between them. The DNA of the CDR3 is TGCGCCAGCAGCCAGACTGGGGCTGCTGAAGCTTTCTTT. Its translation: CASSQTGAAEAFF.

This clonotype was counted a single time. The chain employs TRBV9 and TRBJ1-2; possibly TRBD1 for D (6 bases). V shed 4 bases and J shed 3 bases, with 25 bases lying between them. The germline gives CDR1 SGDLS, CDR2 YYNGEE. There are 18 residues in the CDR3. The CDR3 region is CASSLNALPFRGDYGYTF. CDR3 bases: TGTGCCAGCAGCCTAAATGCGCTTCCATTCAGGGGCGACTATGGCTACACCTTC.

This sequence joins TRBV4-1 and TRBJ1-4, with 7 bases lining up with TRBD1. This CDR3 has 16 amino acids. Germline CDR1 reads MGHRA; CDR2 reads YSYEKL. Losses at the gene ends were 2 bases for V and 5 bases for J; bases not matched to a gene: 8. CDR3 DNA: TGCGCCAGCAGCCAAAATTATCGGACAGGAAATGAAAAACTGTTTTTT. Its protein product is CASSQNYRTGNEKLFF.

This clonotype has a single count. This rearrangement joins TRBV12-3 or TRBV12-4 to TRBJ2-1; 12 bases are shared with TRBD2. The junction had 3 bases not matched to a gene; V was cut back by 10 bases and J by 5 bases. The CDR3 has 13 amino acids. DNA for the CDR3: TGTGCCACCTGGACTAGCGGGGACAATGAGCAGTTCTTC. Its protein is CATWTSGDNEQFF.

V gene TRBV9 combines with J gene TRBJ1-2; the match to TRBD1 covers 8 bases. CDR1 is SGDLS and CDR2 is YYNGEE in the germline V gene. There are 15 residues in the CDR3. J gave up 7 bases and V 2 bases, and 10 bases lay outside the gene matches. The CDR3 spells CASSVGAQGGFGYTF. Written as DNA, the CDR3 is TGTGCCAGCAGCGTGGGGGCACAGGGGGGTTTTGGCTACACCTTC. Using reference TRBV9 and TRBJ1-2 for the parts outside the CDR3, the full variable domain is DSGVTQTPKHLITATGQRVTLRCSPRSGDLSVYWYQQSLDQGLQFLIQYYNGEERAKGNILERFSAQQFPDLHSELNLSSLELGDSALYFCASSVGAQGGFGYTFGSGTRLTVV.

The chain employs TRBV4-1 and TRBJ1-2; a weak D match, TRBD1 (5 bases). The V end lost 1 base, the J end lost 7 bases, and 19 bases lay between the germline ends. The CDR3 is made up of 16 amino acids. The germline V gene encodes CDR1 MGHRA and CDR2 YSYEKL. DNA of the CDR3: TGCGCCAGCAGCCAAGGACCCGGGACGGATCTTCGTGGCTACACCTTC. This encodes CASSQGPGTDLRGYTF.

V usage is TRBV29-1 and J usage is TRBJ2-3; D assignment may be TRBD1 or TRBD2 (6 bases each). V was trimmed by 2 bases and J by 3 bases, leaving 9 bases between them. There are 13 residues in the CDR3. Germline CDR1 SQVTM, CDR2 ANQGSEA. The CDR3 is CSVETGATDTQYF. The CDR3 DNA is TGCAGCGTTGAAACGGGGGCAACAGATACGCAGTATTTT.

The chain links TRBV14 to TRBJ2-3; D not certain. Germline-derived CDR1 and CDR2 are SGHDN and FVKESK. This CDR3 is 15 amino acids long. Trimming left V 1 base short and J 4 bases short, with 12 bases between. CDR3 sequence reads: CASSQARFDADTQYF. In nucleotides, the CDR3 is TGTGCCAGCAGCCAAGCACGGTTCGACGCAGATACGCAGTATTTT.

This clonotype was seen a single time. The chain recombines TRBV4-1 with TRBJ1-1, with no clear D. Between the trimmed V and J ends, which lost 6 bases and 1 base, there was a span of 6 bases. The CDR3 covers 12 residues. The germline V gene has CDR1 MGHRA and CDR2 YSYEKL. CDR3 residues: CASSRANTEAFF. For the CDR3, the DNA is TGCGCCAGCAGTAGAGCGAACACTGAAGCTTTCTTT.

The chain combines TRBV29-1 with TRBJ2-2; possibly TRBD2 for D (6 bases). V was pared by 3 bases and J by 9 bases, with 14 bases between. Germline lookup yields CDR1 SQVTM and CDR2 ANQGSEA. There are 13 residues in the CDR3. The CDR3 DNA reads as TGCAGCGTTGAGGGAGAGGGAGGCTGGGAGCTGTTTTTT. Amino acid sequence: CSVEGEGGWELFF.

V gene TRBV4-3 combines with J gene TRBJ2-7; 9 positions agree with TRBD2. Losses at the gene ends were 0 bases for V and 6 bases for J; bases not matched to a gene: 12. The germline V gene has CDR1 LGHNA and CDR2 YSLEER. CDR3 length: 17 amino acids. CDR3 sequence: CASSQEFAGTSTSEQYF. As DNA, the CDR3 is TGCGCCAGCAGCCAAGAGTTCGCCGGGACTAGCACGTCCGAGCAGTACTTC.

This clonotype has only one observation. V usage is TRBV13 and J usage is TRBJ2-2; 8 bases are shared with TRBD2. Germline V CDR1 and CDR2: PRHDT, FYEKMQ (reference sequence). The CDR3 is made up of 16 amino acids. Trimming cost V 1 base and J 0 bases; bases outside gene matches: 1. The CDR3 coding sequence is TGTGCCAGCAGCTTAGAAGCGGGAGCGAACACCGGGGAGCTGTTTTTT. It specifies CASSLEAGANTGELFF.